This T cell receptor beta chain was sequenced for a study of blood T cell repertoires in COVID-19. The overall study: The study drew acute and convalescent COVID-19 samples from the United States, Italy and Spain. PBMCs, B-cell-depleted T cells, or T cells were the source of the cDNA or gDNA that made up the material.

V lost 2 bases, J lost 4 bases, and 4 bases stayed unmatched. Germline CDR1 SQVTM, CDR2 ANQGSEA. This CDR3 is built from 14 residues. Original analysis: Reference gene primer amplification gave estimated nucleated cell counts. Measured with immunoSEQ multiplex PCR; TCRdb has only the in-frame clones, and not every one. For V, J and clone size, that table is used; D and trimming come from the DNA. Among some 220,000 clones listed, 80% were seen once. The receptor was isolated from a woman in her 70s with acute or convalescent COVID-19. The chain links TRBV29-1 to TRBJ2-5; 10 nucleotides agree with TRBD1. The specimen sequenced was peripheral blood. CDR3 DNA: TGCAGCGTTGAATTGCGGGACAGGGGAGAGACCCAGTACTTC. This encodes CSVELRDRGETQYF.